These 30 T cell receptor beta chains came from one sample sequenced in a study of blood T cell repertoires in COVID-19. Clones were read by immunoSEQ multiplex PCR, and TCRdb kept only the in-frame ones, dropping some. The sample consists of 140,000 to 150,000 clones, around 81% of them appearing once. The sequencing sample was made of peripheral blood. Source of these receptors: a woman in her thirties or forties with active or convalescent COVID-19.

In its sample, this clone was seen once. The J gene is TRBJ1-6, the V gene TRBV2; unclear D gene. The CDR3 covers 16 residues. Trimming left V 5 bases short and J 10 bases short, with 21 bases between. Germline V gene lookup returns CDR1 SNHLY and CDR2 FYNNEI. CDR3 nucleotide sequence: TGTGCCAGCAGTCAAATCCTGCCCCGAGGGAGCTCACCCCTCCACTTT. Translation: CASSQILPRGSSPLHF.

The CDR3 DNA reads as TGTGCCAGCAGAGCTGGACAGGGAAACACTGAAGCTTTCTTT. Protein product: CASRAGQGNTEAFF. The chain joins TRBV6-5 to TRBJ1-1; the match to TRBD1 covers 8 bases. Germline trimming cut 6 bases from V and 2 bases from J; bases unmatched to any gene: 5. Germline CDR1 is MNHEY and CDR2 is SVGAGI. This CDR3 comprises 14 residues.

The rearrangement joins TRBV24-1 to TRBJ2-7; possible D gene TRBD1, 6 bases. Germline loops: CDR1 KGHDR, CDR2 SFDVKD. This CDR3 is 17 amino acids long. Between the trimmed V and J ends, which lost 2 bases and 4 bases, there was a span of 20 bases. As DNA, the CDR3 is TGTGCCACCAGTGATTGGACAGTCCCTCCCGATCGATACGAGCAGTACTTC. As protein: CATSDWTVPPDRYEQYF.

J is TRBJ1-5 and V is TRBV28; 11 bases match TRBD1. Unmatched junction bases numbered 12, after V lost 4 bases and J lost 4 bases. Germline V CDR1 and CDR2: MDHEN, SYDVKM. The CDR3 is made up of 18 amino acids. CDR3 sequence reads: CASSSDRGRPASNQPQHF. The CDR3 nucleotides are TGTGCCAGCAGTTCGGACAGGGGGCGACCAGCCTCAAATCAGCCCCAGCATTTT.

This sequence joins TRBV25-1 and TRBJ2-7, with TRBD1 matching over 7 bases. This CDR3 is 17 amino acids long. Germline V CDR1 and CDR2: MGHDK, SYGVNS. The V gene end was trimmed by 8 bases and the J gene end by 0 bases; junction bases not matched to a gene: 16. CDR3 DNA sequence: TGTGCCAGCTCCCGTCTTGTGGGGGACAGCGGCTCCTACGAGCAGTACTTC. Translated, it gives CASSRLVGDSGSYEQYF.

This chain links TRBV2 with TRBJ2-3, with D tentatively TRBD2 (6 bases). V lost 6 bases, J lost 2 bases, and 12 bases lay in between. CDR1 SNHLY and CDR2 FYNNEI come from the germline V gene. The CDR3 is 14 residues long. The CDR3 DNA reads as TGTGCCAGCAGGGAGGGAAGAGTCACAGATACGCAGTATTTT. Its protein product is CASREGRVTDTQYF. The variable domain in full, with the rest retrieved from reference TRBV2 and TRBJ2-3, is EPEVTQTPSHQVTQMGQEVILRCVPISNHLYFYWYRQILGQKVEFLVSFYNNEISEKSEIFDDQFSVERPDGSNFTLKIRSTKLEDSAMYFCASREGRVTDTQYFGPGTRLTVL.

The V gene is TRBV27, the J gene TRBJ1-5, with a possible D match to TRBD1 (5 bases). This CDR3 region has 15 residues. CDR1 is MNHEY, CDR2 SMNVEV, per germline (reference sequence). V lost 6 bases, J lost 1 base, and 13 bases lay in between. The chain's CDR3 is CASRDGALSNQPQHF. DNA of the CDR3: TGTGCCAGCAGAGATGGGGCATTAAGCAATCAGCCCCAGCATTTT.

This sequence joins TRBV27 and TRBJ2-1; D gene ambiguous. V gave up 5 bases and J gave up 8 bases, with 19 bases separating them. The CDR3 totals 15 residues. Germline CDR1 and CDR2: MNHEY and SMNVEV (reference sequence). CDR3 nucleotide sequence: TGTGCCAGCAGTCCCCGGGTTATGTTTCCGCATGAGCAGTTCTTC. Its protein product is CASSPRVMFPHEQFF.

The chain recombines TRBV21-1 with TRBJ2-3; the table's D call, TRBD2, has no DNA check behind it. TRBV21-1 is shown as a pseudogene. This CDR3 region has 16 residues. The CDR3 sequence is CASSKDPGGLTNTQYF. In DNA form, the CDR3 reads TGTGCCAGCAGCAAAGACCCCGGGGGGCTGACTAATACGCAGTATTTT.

The chain joins TRBV28 to TRBJ2-1; the D gene is possibly TRBD1 (5 bases). The ends were cut back, 6 bases at V and 10 bases at J, with 19 bases in the middle. Germline CDR1 and CDR2: MDHEN and SYDVKM. The CDR3 totals 14 residues. The CDR3 loop reads CASRPMVVRAEQFF. The CDR3 DNA is TGTGCCAGCAGGCCCATGGTTGTCAGGGCGGAGCAGTTCTTC.

The sample holds one count of this clone. The J gene is TRBJ1-1, the V gene TRBV27, with TRBD1 matching 7 bases. Germline-derived CDR1 and CDR2 are MNHEY and SMNVEV (reference sequence). V trimming: 6 bases; J trimming: 0 bases; junction bases outside the gene matches: 4. This CDR3 comprises 14 residues. CDR3 amino acids: CASRRQGMNTEAFF. In nucleotides, the CDR3 is TGTGCCAGCAGGCGACAGGGAATGAACACTGAAGCTTTCTTT.

This chain uses TRBV28 with TRBJ1-4; TRBD1 matches 9 bases. Germline loops: CDR1 MDHEN, CDR2 SYDVKM. The CDR3 totals 15 residues. With V trimmed by 5 bases and J by 7 bases, 8 bases remained unmatched. The CDR3 here is CASSPNRGLGEKLFF. CDR3 DNA: TGTGCCAGCAGTCCCAACAGGGGGCTCGGTGAAAAACTGTTTTTT.

The table lists this clone with a few counts. V is TRBV21-1 and J is TRBJ1-2; the table calls TRBD1, which could not be checked here. TRBV21-1 is annotated as a pseudogene. The CDR3 sequence is 13 residues long. Written as DNA, the CDR3 is TGTGCCAGCAGCAAAGGGCCAGGCAGTGGCTACACCTTC. Protein product: CASSKGPGSGYTF.

The chain recombines TRBV5-1 with TRBJ1-2, with 7 bases that match TRBD1. V shed 4 bases, J shed 2 bases, and the junction held 8 bases outside the gene matches. The CDR3 runs 15 residues. The germline V gene encodes CDR1 SGHRS and CDR2 YFSETQ. Written as DNA, the CDR3 is TGCGCCAGCAGCACTTACGACAGGGAGAACTATGGCTACACCTTC. Protein sequence: CASSTYDRENYGYTF.

For this clone: Compared with germline, one end of the junction differs, possibly owing to a read error. J is TRBJ1-2 and V is TRBV3-1 (or the pseudogene TRBV3-2); D might be TRBD1 (5 bases). The CDR3 consists of 14 residues. Germline lookup yields CDR1 LGHDT and CDR2 YNNKEL (reference sequence). This CDR3 is CARSTRGGYYGYTF. The CDR3 DNA sequence: TGTGCCCGCAGCACGCGGGGGGGGTACTATGGCTACACCTTC.

This rearrangement joins TRBV9 to TRBJ1-1; 8 bases agree with TRBD1. This CDR3 spans 15 amino acids. CDR1 SGDLS and CDR2 YYNGEE come from the germline V gene. The trim removed 4 bases at V and 3 bases at J, leaving 8 bases unmatched. CDR3 amino acids: CASSSIDRGHTEAFF. CDR3 nucleotides: TGTGCCAGCAGCTCAATAGACAGGGGACACACTGAAGCTTTCTTT.

The chain employs TRBV10-3 and TRBJ2-3, with D possibly TRBD2 on 5 matching bases. The CDR3 consists of 15 residues. V lost 2 bases, J lost 4 bases, and 13 bases lay in between. Per germline, CDR1 ENHRY and CDR2 SYGVKD. This CDR3 is CAISERLAGPDTQYF. The CDR3 DNA reads as TGTGCCATCAGTGAGCGCCTAGCAGGACCAGATACGCAGTATTTT.

The chain employs TRBV15 and TRBJ1-2, with D perhaps matching TRBD1 (5 bases). Per germline, CDR1 LNHNV and CDR2 YYDKDF (reference sequence). The CDR3 covers 14 residues. Deletions cut 5 bases from V and 1 base from J, with 11 bases between. The CDR3 DNA follows: TGTGCCACCAGCGGAAGAGGACATAACTATGGCTACACCTTC. As protein: CATSGRGHNYGYTF.

The CDR3 region is CASGLGRGHDYGYTF. The DNA of the CDR3 is TGTGCTAGTGGTTTGGGCAGGGGGCACGACTATGGCTACACCTTC. J is TRBJ1-2 and V is TRBV12-5; 8 bases align to TRBD1. Germline loops: CDR1 LGHNT, CDR2 FRNRAP. The CDR3 has 15 amino acids. V lost 1 base and J lost 3; bases outside the gene matches: 4.

The chain uses TRBV28 and TRBJ2-1, with D possibly TRBD2 on 6 matching bases. Germline V gene data show CDR1 as MDHEN and CDR2 as SYDVKM. With 4 bases removed from V and 16 bases from J, the gap between germline ends came to 17 bases. The CDR3 is made up of 12 amino acids. CDR3 nucleotide sequence: TGTGCCAGCAGTTCCTTCGCGGGGCTACACTTCTTC. Translation: CASSSFAGLHFF.

The chain carries TRBV28 and TRBJ1-4, with D perhaps TRBD1 (5 bases). The CDR3 has 14 amino acids. Germline V gene lookup returns CDR1 MDHEN and CDR2 SYDVKM. V was pared by 3 bases and J by 3 bases, with 8 bases between. This CDR3 reads CASSFRDPNEKLFF. CDR3 nucleotides: TGTGCCAGCAGTTTCAGGGATCCTAATGAAAAACTGTTTTTT.

This chain links TRBV28 with TRBJ2-1; 7 bases fit TRBD2. From germline, CDR1 is MDHEN and CDR2 SYDVKM. V trimming: 1 base; J trimming: 6 bases; junction bases outside the gene matches: 6. The CDR3 is 15 amino acids. CDR3 sequence: CASSLSPGGINEQFF. For the CDR3, the DNA is TGTGCCAGCAGTTTATCGCCGGGGGGTATCAATGAGCAGTTCTTC.

This rearrangement joins TRBV4-1 to TRBJ1-3, with D tentatively TRBD1 (5 bases). The ends were cut back, 5 bases at V and 2 bases at J, with 13 bases in the middle. Germline lookup yields CDR1 MGHRA and CDR2 YSYEKL. The CDR3 is 15 residues long. The chain's CDR3 is CASSSEGTTGNTIYF. The CDR3 DNA sequence: TGCGCCAGCAGCAGCGAGGGGACTACTGGAAACACCATATATTTT.

The rearrangement uses TRBV12-2 and TRBJ1-6; no check of the table's D call, TRBD1, against the DNA was made. TRBV12-2 is given as a pseudogene. The CDR3 consists of 15 residues. The CDR3 region is CASRLYRGNNSPLHF. Here the CDR3 DNA reads TGTGCAAGTCGCTTGTACAGGGGAAATAATTCACCCCTCCACTTT.

This clone was seen only a few times. The chain uses TRBV6-2 or TRBV6-3 and TRBJ1-1; 8 positions match TRBD1. CDR1 MNHEY and CDR2 SVGEGT come from the germline V gene. Unmatched junction bases numbered 3, after V lost 2 bases and J lost 4 bases. There are 14 residues in the CDR3. The CDR3 loop reads CASSYAGGATEAFF. The CDR3 nucleotides are TGTGCCAGCAGTTACGCAGGGGGCGCCACTGAAGCTTTCTTT.

The chain uses TRBV27 and TRBJ2-3; the match to TRBD1 covers 8 bases. V shed 4 bases and J 10 bases; nucleotides not matched to a gene: 10. The germline V gene encodes CDR1 MNHEY and CDR2 SMNVEV (reference sequence). The CDR3 contains 14 residues. The CDR3: CASSSNQGASAQYF. Written as DNA, the CDR3 is TGTGCCAGCAGTTCTAACCAGGGGGCAAGTGCGCAGTATTTT.

V is TRBV10-2 and J is TRBJ1-6; 9 bases align to TRBD1. This CDR3 comprises 16 residues. V was clipped by 2 bases and J by 10 bases; unmatched bases: 9. Per germline, CDR1 WSHSY and CDR2 SAAADI. CDR3: CASSENLTGGYSPLHF. The CDR3 DNA sequence: TGCGCCAGCAGTGAGAATTTGACAGGGGGGTACTCACCCCTCCACTTT.

A few counts support this clone. V is TRBV7-8 and J is TRBJ1-5, with TRBD1 matching over 10 bases. The junction had 10 bases not matched to a gene; V was cut back by 5 bases and J by 6 bases. The CDR3 is made up of 16 amino acids. Germline-derived CDR1 and CDR2 are SGHVS and FQNEAQ. The CDR3: CASSPPGQGVGQPQHF. CDR3 nucleotide sequence: TGTGCCAGCAGCCCCCCTGGACAGGGGGTTGGTCAGCCCCAGCATTTT.

This clone was recorded once. The V call is TRBV27, the J call TRBJ2-7; maybe TRBD1 (5 bases). V shed 2 bases and J shed 3 bases, with 11 bases lying between them. Germline-derived CDR1 and CDR2 are MNHEY and SMNVEV (reference sequence). The CDR3 has 14 amino acids. CDR3 loop: CASSLRQGGYEQYF. DNA of the CDR3: TGTGCCAGCAGTTTACGGCAGGGTGGCTACGAGCAGTACTTC.

The gene calls are TRBV10-2 and TRBJ2-7; 10 bases line up with TRBD1. CDR1 WSHSY and CDR2 SAAADI come from the germline V gene. The CDR3 sequence is 15 residues long. J was trimmed by 0 bases and V by 10 bases; bases with no gene match: 9. The CDR3 sequence is CAIQTGTGDSYEQYF. DNA for the CDR3: TGCGCCATCCAAACCGGGACAGGGGACTCCTACGAGCAGTACTTC.